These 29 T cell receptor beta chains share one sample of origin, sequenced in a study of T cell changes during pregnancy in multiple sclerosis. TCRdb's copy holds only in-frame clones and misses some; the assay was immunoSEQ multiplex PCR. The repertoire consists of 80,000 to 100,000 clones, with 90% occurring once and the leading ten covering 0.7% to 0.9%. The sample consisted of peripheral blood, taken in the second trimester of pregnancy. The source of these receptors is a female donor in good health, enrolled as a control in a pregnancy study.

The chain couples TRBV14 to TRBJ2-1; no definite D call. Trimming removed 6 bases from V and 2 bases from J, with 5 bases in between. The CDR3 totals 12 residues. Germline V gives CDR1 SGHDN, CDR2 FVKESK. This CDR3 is CASSYTYNEQFF. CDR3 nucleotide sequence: TGTGCCAGCAGTTACACCTACAATGAGCAGTTCTTC.

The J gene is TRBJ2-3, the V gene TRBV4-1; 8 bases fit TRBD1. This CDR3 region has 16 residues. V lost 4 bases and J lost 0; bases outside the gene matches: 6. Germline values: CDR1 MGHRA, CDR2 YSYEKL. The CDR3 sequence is CASSPRTGTSTDTQYF. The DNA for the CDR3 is TGCGCCAGCAGCCCTCGGACAGGGACTAGCACAGATACGCAGTATTTT.

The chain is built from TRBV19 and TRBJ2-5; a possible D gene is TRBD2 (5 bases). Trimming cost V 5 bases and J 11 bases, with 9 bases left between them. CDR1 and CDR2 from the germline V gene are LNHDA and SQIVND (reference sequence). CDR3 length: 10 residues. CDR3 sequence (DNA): TGTGCCAGTAGTGGCCGGAGGCAGTACTTC. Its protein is CASSGRRQYF.

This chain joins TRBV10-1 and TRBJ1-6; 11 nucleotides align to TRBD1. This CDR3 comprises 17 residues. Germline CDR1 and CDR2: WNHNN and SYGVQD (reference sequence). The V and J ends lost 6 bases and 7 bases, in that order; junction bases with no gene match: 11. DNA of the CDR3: TGCGCCAGCAGCGGAGAACCAGGACAGGGGGCCAATTCACCCCTCCACTTT. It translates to CASSGEPGQGANSPLHF.

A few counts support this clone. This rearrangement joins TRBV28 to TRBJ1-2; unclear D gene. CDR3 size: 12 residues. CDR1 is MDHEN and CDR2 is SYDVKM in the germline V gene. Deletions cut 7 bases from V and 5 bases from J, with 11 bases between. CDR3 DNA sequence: TGTGCCAGCACCCGGCGGGCTTATGGCTACACCTTC. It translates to CASTRRAYGYTF.

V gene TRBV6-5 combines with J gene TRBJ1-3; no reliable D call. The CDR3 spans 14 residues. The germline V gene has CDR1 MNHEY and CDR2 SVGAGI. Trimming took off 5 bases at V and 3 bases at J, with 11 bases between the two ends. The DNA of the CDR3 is TGTGCCAGCAGTCCGGGTCGCGGTGGAAACACCATATATTTT. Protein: CASSPGRGGNTIYF.

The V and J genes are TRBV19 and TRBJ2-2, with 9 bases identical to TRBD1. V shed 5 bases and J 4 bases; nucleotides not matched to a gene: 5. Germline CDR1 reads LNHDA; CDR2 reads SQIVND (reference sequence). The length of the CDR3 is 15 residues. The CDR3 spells CASSGDRVGTGELFF. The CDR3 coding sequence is TGTGCCAGTAGTGGGGACAGGGTCGGCACCGGGGAGCTGTTTTTT.

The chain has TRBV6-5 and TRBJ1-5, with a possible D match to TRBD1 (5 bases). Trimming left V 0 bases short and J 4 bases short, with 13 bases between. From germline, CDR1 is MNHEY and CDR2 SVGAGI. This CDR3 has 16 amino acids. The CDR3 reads CASSYSAGGRNQPQHF. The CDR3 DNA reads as TGTGCCAGCAGTTACTCGGCCGGGGGAAGGAATCAGCCCCAGCATTTT.

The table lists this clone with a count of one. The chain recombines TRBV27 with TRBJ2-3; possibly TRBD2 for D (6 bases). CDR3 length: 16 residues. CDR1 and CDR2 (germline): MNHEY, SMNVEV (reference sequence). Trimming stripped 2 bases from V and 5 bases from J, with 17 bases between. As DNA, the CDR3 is TGTGCCAGCAGTTTACAGTGGAGGGGATATGGAGATACGCAGTATTTT. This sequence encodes CASSLQWRGYGDTQYF.

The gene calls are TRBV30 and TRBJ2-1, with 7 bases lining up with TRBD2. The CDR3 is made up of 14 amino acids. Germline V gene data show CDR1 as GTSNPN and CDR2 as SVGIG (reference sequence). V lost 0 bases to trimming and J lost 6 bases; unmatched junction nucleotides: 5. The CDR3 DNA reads TGTGCCTGGAGTGTACGCGCGGGAGTCAATGAGCAGTTCTTC. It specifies CAWSVRAGVNEQFF. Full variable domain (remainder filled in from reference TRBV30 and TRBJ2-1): SQTIHQWPATLVQPVGSPLSLECTVEGTSNPNLYWYRQAAGRGLQLLFYSVGIGQISSEVPQNLSASRPQDRQFILSSKKLLLSDSGFYLCAWSVRAGVNEQFFGPGTRLTVL.

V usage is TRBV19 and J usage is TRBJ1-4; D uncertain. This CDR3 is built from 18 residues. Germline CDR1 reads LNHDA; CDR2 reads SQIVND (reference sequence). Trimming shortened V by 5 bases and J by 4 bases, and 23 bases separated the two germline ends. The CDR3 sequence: CASSGDPFVGWVNEKLFF. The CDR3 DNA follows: TGTGCCAGTAGTGGAGACCCATTCGTAGGCTGGGTTAATGAAAAACTGTTTTTT.

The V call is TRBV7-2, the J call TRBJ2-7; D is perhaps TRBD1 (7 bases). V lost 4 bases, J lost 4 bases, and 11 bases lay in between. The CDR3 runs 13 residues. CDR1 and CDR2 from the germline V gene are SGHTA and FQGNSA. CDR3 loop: CASSSTGRYEQYF. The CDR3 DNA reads TGTGCCAGCAGCTCGACAGGGAGGTACGAGCAGTACTTC.

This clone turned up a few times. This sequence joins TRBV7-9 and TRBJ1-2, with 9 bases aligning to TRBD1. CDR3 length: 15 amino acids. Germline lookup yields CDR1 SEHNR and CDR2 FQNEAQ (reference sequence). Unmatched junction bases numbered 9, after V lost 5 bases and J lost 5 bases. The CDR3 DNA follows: TGTGCCAGCAGCGAATGGACAGGGGTGACATATGGCTACACCTTC. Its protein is CASSEWTGVTYGYTF.

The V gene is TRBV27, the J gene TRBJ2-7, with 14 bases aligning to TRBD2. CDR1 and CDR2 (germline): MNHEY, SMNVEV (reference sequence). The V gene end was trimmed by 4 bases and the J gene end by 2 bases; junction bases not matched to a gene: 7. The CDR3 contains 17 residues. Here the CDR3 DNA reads TGTGCCAGCAGTTCGGGACTAGCGGGAGTTAGGGCCTACGAGCAGTACTTC. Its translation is CASSSGLAGVRAYEQYF.

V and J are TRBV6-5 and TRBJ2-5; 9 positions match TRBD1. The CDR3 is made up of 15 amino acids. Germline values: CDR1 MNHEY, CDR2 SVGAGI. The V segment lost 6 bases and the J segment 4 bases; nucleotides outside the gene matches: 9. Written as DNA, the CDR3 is TGTGCCAGCAGCCCCCCCGGGACAGGGTCAGAGACCCAGTACTTC. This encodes CASSPPGTGSETQYF.

The CDR3 bases are TGTGCCAGCCGACTCGGCGGTCTAGCGGAGGGTGGGGAGACCCAGTACTTC. It encodes CASRLGGLAEGGETQYF. This chain joins TRBV28 and TRBJ2-5; 7 positions agree with TRBD2. The germline V gene encodes CDR1 MDHEN and CDR2 SYDVKM. The length of the CDR3 is 17 residues. The V gene end was trimmed by 8 bases and the J gene end by 5 bases; junction bases not matched to a gene: 20.

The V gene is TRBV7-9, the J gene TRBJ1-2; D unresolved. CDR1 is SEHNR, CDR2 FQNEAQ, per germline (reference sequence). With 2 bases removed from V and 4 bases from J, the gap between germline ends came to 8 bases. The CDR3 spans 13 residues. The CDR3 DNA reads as TGTGCCAGCAGCTTAAGGAGAGTCTATGGCTACACCTTC. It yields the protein CASSLRRVYGYTF.

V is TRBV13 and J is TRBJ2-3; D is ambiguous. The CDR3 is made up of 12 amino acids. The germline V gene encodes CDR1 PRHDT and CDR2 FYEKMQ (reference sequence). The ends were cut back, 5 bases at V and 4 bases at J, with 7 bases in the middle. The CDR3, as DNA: TGTGCCAGCAGCCCCGGTCCAGATACGCAGTATTTT. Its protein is CASSPGPDTQYF.

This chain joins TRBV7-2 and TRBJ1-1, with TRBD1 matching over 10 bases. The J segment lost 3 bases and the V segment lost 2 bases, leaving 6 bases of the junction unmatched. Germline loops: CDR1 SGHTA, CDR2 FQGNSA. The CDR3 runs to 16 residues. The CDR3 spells CASSLRQTGGYTEAFF. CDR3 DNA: TGTGCCAGCAGCTTACGACAGACAGGGGGCTACACTGAAGCTTTCTTT.

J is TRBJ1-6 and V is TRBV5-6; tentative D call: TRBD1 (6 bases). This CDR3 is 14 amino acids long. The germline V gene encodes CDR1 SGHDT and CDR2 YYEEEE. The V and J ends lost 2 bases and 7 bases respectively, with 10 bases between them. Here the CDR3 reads CASSLPGQNSPLHF. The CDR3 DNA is TGTGCCAGCAGCTTACCGGGACAAAATTCACCCCTCCACTTT.

This CDR3 reads CASLGRDRPNTGELFF. In DNA, the CDR3 is TGTGCCAGCTTGGGCCGGGACAGGCCTAACACCGGGGAGCTGTTTTTT. This rearrangement joins TRBV28 to TRBJ2-2; 8 bases fit TRBD1. The CDR3 sequence is 16 residues long. Germline V lookup: CDR1 MDHEN, CDR2 SYDVKM. The V segment lost 8 bases and the J segment 2 bases; nucleotides outside the gene matches: 10.

CDR3 bases: TGTGCCAGCAGGTCTCTCCCGGGACTTTACTATGGCTACACCTTC. Translated, it gives CASRSLPGLYYGYTF. The chain combines TRBV28 with TRBJ1-2; tentatively, D is TRBD1 (5 bases). This CDR3 has 15 amino acids. The germline CDR1 and CDR2 sequences are MDHEN and SYDVKM. Trimming cost V 6 bases and J 3 bases, with 17 bases left between them.

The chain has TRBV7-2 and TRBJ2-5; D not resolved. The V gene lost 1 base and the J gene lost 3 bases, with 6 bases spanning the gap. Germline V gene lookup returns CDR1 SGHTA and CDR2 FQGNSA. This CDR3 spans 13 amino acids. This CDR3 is CASSLGAKETQYF. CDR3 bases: TGTGCCAGCAGCTTAGGGGCCAAAGAGACCCAGTACTTC.

CDR3 DNA sequence: TGTGCCAGCAGCGTAGGGGGGGGTCCGGGGGAGCAGTTCTTC. It translates to CASSVGGGPGEQFF. The chain recombines TRBV9 with TRBJ2-1; 7 nucleotides line up with TRBD2. This CDR3 is 14 amino acids long. In germline, CDR1 is SGDLS, CDR2 YYNGEE. V dropped 0 bases and J dropped 10; count of bases not matched to a gene: 7.

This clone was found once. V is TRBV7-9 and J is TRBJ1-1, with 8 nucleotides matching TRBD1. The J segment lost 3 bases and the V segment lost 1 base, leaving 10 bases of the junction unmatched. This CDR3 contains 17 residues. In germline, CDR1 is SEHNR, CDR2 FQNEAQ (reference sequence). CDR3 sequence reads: CASSLDRGSSVDTEAFF. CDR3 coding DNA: TGTGCCAGCAGCTTAGACAGGGGGTCATCGGTTGACACTGAAGCTTTCTTT.

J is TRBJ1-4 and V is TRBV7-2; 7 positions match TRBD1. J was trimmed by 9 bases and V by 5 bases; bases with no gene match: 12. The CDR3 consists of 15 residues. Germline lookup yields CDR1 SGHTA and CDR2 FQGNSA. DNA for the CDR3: TGTGCCAGCAGCAACAGGACAGGCGGGGATCAAAAACTGTTTTTT. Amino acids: CASSNRTGGDQKLFF.

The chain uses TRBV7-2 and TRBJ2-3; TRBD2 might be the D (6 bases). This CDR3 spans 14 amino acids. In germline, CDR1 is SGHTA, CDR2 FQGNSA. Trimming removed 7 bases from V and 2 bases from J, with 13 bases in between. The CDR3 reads CASTPGEVTDTQYF. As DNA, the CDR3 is TGTGCCAGCACCCCCGGGGAGGTCACAGATACGCAGTATTTT. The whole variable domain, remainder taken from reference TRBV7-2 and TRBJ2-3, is GAGVSQSPSNKVTEKGKDVELRCDPISGHTALYWYRQSLGQGLEFLIYFQGNSAPDKSGLPSDRFSAERTGGSVSTLTIQRTQQEDSAVYLCASTPGEVTDTQYFGPGTRLTVL.

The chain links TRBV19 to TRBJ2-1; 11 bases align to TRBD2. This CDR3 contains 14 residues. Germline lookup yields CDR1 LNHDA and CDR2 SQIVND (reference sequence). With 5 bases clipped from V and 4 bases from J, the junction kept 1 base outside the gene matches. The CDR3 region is CASSGTSGYNEQFF. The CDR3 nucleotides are TGTGCCAGTAGTGGGACTAGCGGATACAATGAGCAGTTCTTC.

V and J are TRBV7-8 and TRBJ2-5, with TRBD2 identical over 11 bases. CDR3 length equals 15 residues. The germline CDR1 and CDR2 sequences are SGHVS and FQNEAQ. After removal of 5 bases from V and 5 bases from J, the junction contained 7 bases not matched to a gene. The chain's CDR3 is CASSQGLAVSETQYF. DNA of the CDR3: TGTGCCAGCAGCCAGGGACTAGCGGTATCGGAGACCCAGTACTTC.